This TCR beta chain was observed in a study of glioma-infiltrating T cells. CDR1 is DFQATT, CDR2 SNEGSKA, per germline (reference sequence). This CDR3 has 14 residues. Amplification of TCR alpha and beta CDR3 regions from RNA used iRepertoire nested multiplex PCR. TCRdb fed the multiplex PCR reads into MiXCR, producing one record per CDR3 protein. The table lists about 110,000 distinct CDR3 sequences, about 25% of them singletons. As for this clonotype: At one end, the junction sequence differs from germline, possibly due to a read error.

V and J are TRBV20-1 and TRBJ2-7, with D unclear. The TCR originated in a human donor with low-grade glioma or glioblastoma, undergoing nonglioma brain surgery, or in good health (not recorded which). Sequenced sample: glioma tissue, nonneoplastic brain tissue, or PBMCs (not recorded which). In DNA, the CDR3 is TGCAGTGCTAAAGAAAGCAGGAGCTCCTACGAGCAGTACTTT. Amino acids: CSAKESRSSYEQYF.